Each of the 24 T cell receptor beta chains below was sequenced from the same sample in a study of identical twins. TCRdb reanalysed the 5' RACE reads using MiXCR and keeps one entry per CDR3 protein. Here the sample spans about 190,000 distinct CDR3 sequences, approximately 15% being singletons. These data were also filed under a second study, of T cells expressing NK-cell markers.

Sequenced material: CD8+ T cells sorted from blood. Receptors originate from a young woman in good health.

J is TRBJ1-2 and V is TRBV4-1; weak D call: TRBD1 (6 bases). Per the germline V gene, CDR1 is MGHRA and CDR2 is YSYEKL. V was cut by 2 bases and J by 4 bases, with 14 bases left in between. The CDR3 sequence is 15 residues long. CDR3 sequence (DNA): TGCGCCAGCAGCCAACCCCAGGGGTCCCTCTATGGCTACACCTTC. Translated, it gives CASSQPQGSLYGYTF.

This clonotype came up a few times. The chain has TRBV7-9 and TRBJ2-7; TRBD1 aligns across 7 bases. With V trimmed by 4 bases and J by 0 bases, 3 bases remained unmatched. The CDR3 length is 14 residues. The V gene's germline CDR1 is SEHNR and CDR2 FQNEAQ (reference sequence). The CDR3 sequence: CASSSGTASYEQYF. As DNA, the CDR3 is TGTGCCAGCAGCTCCGGGACAGCCTCCTACGAGCAGTACTTC.

The chain employs TRBV12-3 or TRBV12-4 and TRBJ2-3; perhaps TRBD2 as D (5 bases). The V and J ends lost 6 bases and 0 bases respectively, with 13 bases between them. CDR3 size: 15 residues. CDR3 sequence: CASRNTGTSTDTQYF. DNA of the CDR3: TGTGCCAGCAGAAACACGGGAACCAGCACAGATACGCAGTATTTT.

This clonotype came up many times. The V gene is TRBV12-3 or TRBV12-4, the J gene TRBJ1-2; D uncertain. The ends were cut back, 8 bases at V and 10 bases at J, with 5 bases in the middle. This CDR3 region has 8 residues. The CDR3 DNA is TGTGCCAGCGGAGACTACACCTTC. It codes for CASGDYTF.

The genes are TRBV7-9 and TRBJ2-7; 12 positions agree with TRBD1. In germline, CDR1 is SEHNR, CDR2 FQNEAQ (reference sequence). There are 16 residues in the CDR3. V was clipped by 5 bases and J by 3 bases; unmatched bases: 8. This CDR3 reads CASSGPGQGANYEQYF. DNA for the CDR3: TGTGCCAGCAGCGGTCCGGGACAGGGGGCGAACTACGAGCAGTACTTC.

In this sample, this clonotype turned up a few times. The CDR3 DNA sequence: TGTGCCAGCAGCCCAGGGGTCGCCTACGAGCAGTACTTC. Protein sequence: CASSPGVAYEQYF. This sequence joins TRBV5-6 and TRBJ2-7; D might be TRBD1 (6 bases). Germline V gene sequence: CDR1 SGHDT, CDR2 YYEEEE. This CDR3 has 13 residues. The ends were cut back, 4 bases at V and 2 bases at J, with 10 bases in the middle. Together with reference TRBV5-6 and TRBJ2-7, the CDR3 gives the full variable domain: DAGVTQSPTHLIKTRGQQVTLRCSPKSGHDTVSWYQQALGQGPQFIFQYYEEEERQRGNFPDRFSGHQFPNYSSELNVNALLLGDSALYLCASSPGVAYEQYFGPGTRLTVT.

This chain joins TRBV5-1 and TRBJ2-1, with TRBD1 identical over 7 bases. CDR1 and CDR2 from the germline V gene are SGHRS and YFSETQ. The CDR3 sequence is 15 residues long. The V gene end was trimmed by 0 bases and the J gene end by 4 bases; junction bases not matched to a gene: 4. The CDR3 coding sequence is TGCGCCAGCAGCTTGGAAGTGACAGGGTACAATGAGCAGTTCTTC. It codes for CASSLEVTGYNEQFF.

This chain joins TRBV20-1 and TRBJ1-2; D gene ambiguous. Germline V lookup: CDR1 DFQATT, CDR2 SNEGSKA (reference sequence). The V end lost 5 bases, the J end lost 8 bases, and 15 bases lay between the germline ends. The CDR3 extends over 12 amino acids. Here the CDR3 DNA reads TGCAGTGCTCCCCTCGGAGCGGGCGGCTACACCTTC. Amino acids: CSAPLGAGGYTF.

The chain uses TRBV15 and TRBJ2-2, with TRBD2 matching 14 bases. The CDR3 runs 16 residues. Germline CDR1 is LNHNV and CDR2 is YYDKDF (reference sequence). V dropped 4 bases and J dropped 6; count of bases not matched to a gene: 4. In nucleotides, the CDR3 is TGTGCCACCAGCAAGGGACTAGCGGGAGTGGCCGGGGAGCTGTTTTTT. Its translation: CATSKGLAGVAGELFF.

The chain uses TRBV9 and TRBJ2-1; 9 bases fit TRBD2. Losses at the gene ends were 0 bases for V and 5 bases for J; bases not matched to a gene: 3. This CDR3 spans 15 amino acids. CDR1 SGDLS and CDR2 YYNGEE come from the germline V gene. This CDR3 is CASSVGASGNNEQFF. CDR3 nucleotide sequence: TGTGCCAGCAGCGTAGGGGCTAGCGGGAACAATGAGCAGTTCTTC.

This clonotype was recorded a few times. This chain connects TRBV5-1 to TRBJ2-6; D unclear. Germline lookup yields CDR1 SGHRS and CDR2 YFSETQ. The CDR3 length is 17 residues. V lost 0 bases to trimming and J lost 1 base, with 11 bases between them. The CDR3 nucleotides are TGCGCCAGCAGCTTGGACAGCGTAAATTCTGGGGCCAACGTCCTGACTTTC. The encoded protein is CASSLDSVNSGANVLTF.

This clonotype showed up just a few times. This chain links TRBV9 with TRBJ1-5, with unresolved D. Germline CDR1 reads SGDLS; CDR2 reads YYNGEE. V lost 0 bases and J 3 bases, leaving 7 bases between the germline ends. The CDR3 consists of 14 residues. The CDR3 here is CASSVGELNQPQHF. The CDR3 nucleotides read TGTGCCAGCAGCGTAGGGGAACTCAATCAGCCCCAGCATTTT.

This clonotype was counted only a few times. The chain couples TRBV20-1 to TRBJ2-7, with 9 bases fitting TRBD2. Germline assignment: CDR1 DFQATT and CDR2 SNEGSKA (reference sequence). The V segment lost 1 base and the J segment 3 bases; nucleotides outside the gene matches: 7. The CDR3 loop spans 15 amino acids. The chain's CDR3 is CSARGRGTSSYEQYF. The DNA for the CDR3 is TGCAGTGCTAGAGGAAGGGGGACTAGCAGCTACGAGCAGTACTTC.

The chain carries TRBV6-2 or TRBV6-3 and TRBJ2-4, with 8 bases lining up with TRBD1. This CDR3 comprises 15 residues. Germline CDR1 MNHEY, CDR2 SVGEGT. V lost 0 bases to trimming and J lost 8 bases; unmatched junction nucleotides: 6. CDR3 residues: CASSYSQGARDIQYF. In nucleotides, the CDR3 is TGTGCCAGCAGTTACTCTCAGGGGGCTCGGGACATTCAGTACTTC.

This clonotype was detected a few times. The chain recombines TRBV6-1 with TRBJ2-1; the match to TRBD2 covers 10 bases. V trimming: 7 bases; J trimming: 8 bases; junction bases outside the gene matches: 8. The germline V gene has CDR1 MNHNS and CDR2 SASEGT. This CDR3 comprises 14 residues. The CDR3 nucleotides read TGTGCCAGCACCCTAGCGGGGGTCCGGGATGAGCAGTTCTTC. This translates into CASTLAGVRDEQFF.

The CDR3 DNA reads as TGTGCCAGCAGCTTGTCACAGACGCGAACTTTCTTT. This encodes CASSLSQTRTFF. The rearrangement links TRBV5-8 to TRBJ1-1; D uncertain. The CDR3 is 12 residues long. Germline assignment: CDR1 SGHTS and CDR2 YDEGEE. V lost 1 base and J 12 bases, leaving 13 bases between the germline ends. The whole variable domain, filled in from reference TRBV5-8 and TRBJ1-1, reads EAGVTQSPTHLIKTRGQQATLRCSPISGHTSVYWYQQALGLGLQFLLWYDEGEERNRGNFPPRFSGRQFPNYSSELNVNALELEDSALYLCASSLSQTRTFFGQGTRLTVV.

In its sample, this clonotype was seen a few times. The DNA for the CDR3 is TGTGCCAGCAGCTTACCGGGACTAGCGGGAGTTAGGAGCTACAATGAGCAGTTCTTC. Protein: CASSLPGLAGVRSYNEQFF. The J gene is TRBJ2-1, the V gene TRBV5-6, with 14 bases that match TRBD2. Germline values: CDR1 SGHDT, CDR2 YYEEEE. Trimming removed 2 bases from V and 3 bases from J; junction bases left unmatched: 10. The CDR3 has 19 residues.

The rearrangement uses TRBV7-2 and TRBJ2-7; D might be TRBD1 or TRBD2, each matching 5 bases. From germline, CDR1 is SGHTA and CDR2 FQGNSA. The CDR3 is 14 amino acids. The ends were cut back, 3 bases at V and 3 bases at J, with 12 bases in the middle. The CDR3 nucleotides are TGTGCCAGCAGCTTTTCGGGACCGGGCTACGAGCAGTACTTC. It is translated as CASSFSGPGYEQYF.

This clonotype showed up many times. The rearrangement uses TRBV12-3 or TRBV12-4 and TRBJ2-1, with 16 nucleotides matching TRBD2. J lost 9 bases, V lost 6 bases, and 11 bases had no gene match. The CDR3 has 17 residues. The CDR3 nucleotides read TGTGCCAGCAGCCAAGGGACTAGCGGGGGGGGTCATGGTGAGCAGTTCTTC. Translation: CASSQGTSGGGHGEQFF.

This clonotype was seen a few times. This chain connects TRBV7-6 to TRBJ1-1, with D perhaps matching TRBD1 (5 bases). Per germline, CDR1 SGHVS and CDR2 FNYEAQ. The CDR3 is 15 residues long. V was trimmed by 5 bases and J by 6 bases, leaving 19 bases between them. In DNA form, the CDR3 reads TGTGCCAGCAGCGCGAACCAGGGTACCGGGGCTGAAGCTTTCTTT. It translates to CASSANQGTGAEAFF.

There are a few counts of this clonotype. The chain has TRBV18 and TRBJ2-2, with 7 bases lining up with TRBD1. The CDR3 contains 13 residues. Germline assignment: CDR1 KGHSH and CDR2 LQKENI. V dropped 8 bases and J dropped 5; count of bases not matched to a gene: 5. CDR3 region: CASEDRSTGELFF. The CDR3 DNA follows: TGTGCCAGCGAGGACAGGAGTACCGGGGAGCTGTTTTTT.

This clonotype has only a few counts. This chain's CDR3 is CASSPLAGVLSGANVLTF. The CDR3 DNA is TGCGCCAGCAGCCCCCTGGCAGGGGTCCTCTCTGGGGCCAACGTCCTGACTTTC. This chain connects TRBV5-1 to TRBJ2-6, with D possibly matching TRBD1 (6 bases). In germline, CDR1 is SGHRS, CDR2 YFSETQ. The CDR3 spans 18 residues. V was trimmed by 4 bases and J by 0 bases, leaving 17 bases between them.

This clonotype has more than one count but fewer than ten. This sequence joins TRBV9 and TRBJ1-2; unclear D gene. CDR3 length: 13 amino acids. The V gene lost 0 bases and the J gene lost 6 bases, with 9 bases spanning the gap. CDR1 is SGDLS and CDR2 is YYNGEE in the germline V gene. CDR3 loop: CASSVGLADGYTF. DNA for the CDR3: TGTGCCAGCAGCGTAGGTTTAGCGGATGGCTACACCTTC. Complete variable domain (other parts from reference TRBV9 and TRBJ1-2): DSGVTQTPKHLITATGQRVTLRCSPRSGDLSVYWYQQSLDQGLQFLIQYYNGEERAKGNILERFSAQQFPDLHSELNLSSLELGDSALYFCASSVGLADGYTFGSGTRLTVV.

V and J are TRBV11-1 and TRBJ2-7; TRBD1 might be the D (5 bases). CDR1 and CDR2 from the germline V gene are SGHAT and FQDESV (reference sequence). With 0 bases removed from V and 5 bases from J, the gap between germline ends came to 11 bases. CDR3 size: 14 residues. DNA for the CDR3: TGTGCCAGCAGCTTAGCCAGGGTTAACCACGAGCAGTACTTC. It encodes CASSLARVNHEQYF.